The 27 T cell receptor beta chains below were found in one sample sequenced in a study of OX40 agonist ivuxolimab in advanced cancers. TCRdb's table, derived via immunoSEQ multiplex PCR, lists solely in-frame clones and lacks some. The table lists over 75,000 clones, about 90% of them singletons. The specimen was CD4+ or CD8+ T cells sorted from blood, collected in a trial of the OX40 agonist ivuxolimab. The receptors stem from an adult with an advanced solid tumor such as melanoma, head and neck, liver or kidney cancer.

This sequence joins TRBV13 and TRBJ2-7, with 11 bases that match TRBD2. Germline trimming cut 5 bases from V and 4 bases from J; bases unmatched to any gene: 7. Germline V gene data show CDR1 as PRHDT and CDR2 as FYEKMQ (reference sequence). The CDR3 extends over 15 amino acids. CDR3 protein: CASSRTSGSFYEQYF. CDR3 coding DNA: TGTGCCAGCAGCCGAACTAGCGGGAGTTTTTACGAGCAGTACTTC. The variable domain in full, completed from reference TRBV13 and TRBJ2-7, reads AAGVIQSPRHLIKEKRETATLKCYPIPRHDTVYWYQQGPGQDPQFLISFYEKMQSDKGSIPDRFSAQQFSDYHSELNMSSLELGDSALYFCASSRTSGSFYEQYFGPGTRLTVT.

V is TRBV4-1 and J is TRBJ2-7; TRBD2 matches 11 bases. Trimming took 4 bases from V and 2 from J; bases not matched to a gene: 13. This CDR3 has 18 residues. CDR1 MGHRA and CDR2 YSYEKL come from the germline V gene. In nucleotides, the CDR3 is TGCGCCAGCAGCCCTTGGGGGGCTAGCGGGAGGCAAACCTACGAGCAGTACTTC. Translation: CASSPWGASGRQTYEQYF.

This clone is a singleton in its sample. The V and J genes are TRBV6-5 and TRBJ1-6; 10 bases match TRBD1. CDR3 size: 15 residues. With V trimmed by 5 bases and J by 9 bases, 7 bases remained unmatched. Germline-derived CDR1 and CDR2 are MNHEY and SVGAGI. This CDR3 is CASSRQGAGSSPLHF. DNA of the CDR3: TGTGCCAGCAGTCGACAGGGGGCGGGAAGTTCACCCCTCCACTTT.

The chain employs TRBV4-3 and TRBJ1-3; D perhaps matches TRBD1 (5 bases). V lost 4 bases, J lost 0 bases, and 10 bases lay in between. The CDR3 runs 15 residues. Germline V gene sequence: CDR1 LGHNA, CDR2 YSLEER. The CDR3 DNA is TGCGCCAGCAGCCGGGACGGGACCTCTGGAAACACCATATATTTT. Residues: CASSRDGTSGNTIYF.

This chain links TRBV5-1 with TRBJ2-7; 9 nucleotides align to TRBD2. The V gene end was trimmed by 2 bases and the J gene end by 0 bases; junction bases not matched to a gene: 12. In germline, CDR1 is SGHRS, CDR2 YFSETQ. This CDR3 is 18 amino acids long. The CDR3 spells CASSLQGPSGVGSYEQYF. The CDR3 nucleotides read TGCGCCAGCAGCTTACAGGGTCCTAGCGGGGTTGGCTCCTACGAGCAGTACTTC.

The V call is TRBV7-3, the J call TRBJ2-6, with D perhaps assigned TRBD1 or TRBD2 (5 bases each). V was shortened by 3 bases and J by 0 bases, with 12 bases between the two germline ends. The CDR3 is made up of 17 amino acids. The germline V gene has CDR1 SGHTA and CDR2 FQGTGA. Written as DNA, the CDR3 is TGTGCCAGCAGCTTGAGGGGCTTGAGCTCTGGGGCCAACGTCCTGACTTTC. It translates to CASSLRGLSSGANVLTF.

This clone was recorded once. The chain uses TRBV7-9 and TRBJ1-2; D is ambiguous. The CDR3 covers 14 residues. The ends were cut back, 5 bases at V and 4 bases at J, with 14 bases in the middle. Germline values: CDR1 SEHNR, CDR2 FQNEAQ (reference sequence). CDR3 loop: CASSRELGTYGYTF. CDR3 nucleotide sequence: TGTGCCAGCAGCCGAGAGCTGGGCACCTATGGCTACACCTTC.

This chain uses TRBV6-5 with TRBJ2-3; the D gene is possibly TRBD2 (5 bases). Germline CDR1 and CDR2: MNHEY and SVGAGI. Trimming took 6 bases from V and 4 from J, leaving 8 bases between them. The CDR3 loop spans 12 amino acids. The DNA of the CDR3 is TGTGCCAGCAGCCGCGGGTCAGATACGCAGTATTTT. Amino acids: CASSRGSDTQYF.

The chain employs TRBV18 and TRBJ2-7; D might be TRBD1 (6 bases). The germline V gene has CDR1 KGHSH and CDR2 LQKENI. CDR3 size: 12 residues. Trimming cost V 6 bases and J 3 bases, with 9 bases left between them. The CDR3 sequence: CASSRDNYEQYF. In DNA form, the CDR3 reads TGTGCCAGCTCCCGGGACAACTACGAGCAGTACTTC.

The chain carries TRBV7-9 and TRBJ2-5; 9 nucleotides line up with TRBD2. Germline loops: CDR1 SEHNR, CDR2 FQNEAQ (reference sequence). The V gene end was trimmed by 1 base and the J gene end by 11 bases; junction bases not matched to a gene: 8. The CDR3 loop spans 14 amino acids. CDR3 sequence reads: CASSLGTSVRTQYF. In DNA form, the CDR3 reads TGTGCCAGCAGCTTAGGGACTAGCGTCAGGACACAGTACTTC.

The chain couples TRBV7-9 to TRBJ1-2; TRBD1 agrees at 12 bases. The germline CDR1 and CDR2 sequences are SEHNR and FQNEAQ (reference sequence). CDR3 length: 15 residues. The J segment lost 8 bases and the V segment lost 5 bases, leaving 9 bases of the junction unmatched. The CDR3 coding sequence is TGTGCCAGCAGCAGGGACAGGGGGCTTTTCGGCGGCTACACCTTC. Protein: CASSRDRGLFGGYTF.

This clone was recorded only once. This CDR3 reads CASSISARGTEAFF. The CDR3 DNA is TGTGCCAGTAGTATATCGGCTAGAGGGACTGAAGCTTTCTTT. The gene calls are TRBV19 and TRBJ1-1, with D uncertain. The V and J ends lost 2 bases and 5 bases respectively, with 12 bases between them. The V gene's germline CDR1 is LNHDA and CDR2 SQIVND (reference sequence). The CDR3 length is 14 residues.

This clone was seen more than once but under ten times. The chain joins TRBV18 to TRBJ1-2; maybe TRBD1 (5 bases). Germline CDR1 reads KGHSH; CDR2 reads LQKENI. Trimming left V 0 bases short and J 8 bases short, with 16 bases between. This CDR3 is built from 15 residues. The CDR3 sequence is CASSPPLLGARGYTF. In DNA form, the CDR3 reads TGTGCCAGCTCACCACCACTCTTAGGGGCGAGGGGCTACACCTTC.

Comment on this clone: The junction departs from the called germline gene at one end, perhaps through a read error. V gene TRBV6-6 combines with J gene TRBJ2-7; TRBD2 matches 16 bases. The length of the CDR3 is 12 residues. Germline loops: CDR1 MNHNY, CDR2 SVGAGI (reference sequence). The CDR3 loop reads CASSGTSGRVFF. Written as DNA, the CDR3 is TGTGCCAGCAGCGGGACTAGCGGGAGGGTCTTTTTC.

Written as DNA, the CDR3 is TGCGCCAGCAGCCAGGGACGACAGGGTTCCTACGAGCAGTACTTC. Amino acid sequence: CASSQGRQGSYEQYF. V usage is TRBV4-1 and J usage is TRBJ2-7; 7 positions agree with TRBD1. In germline, CDR1 is MGHRA, CDR2 YSYEKL. V was clipped by 3 bases and J by 1 base; unmatched bases: 6. The CDR3 runs 15 residues.

J is TRBJ1-4 and V is TRBV5-8, with a weak D call TRBD1 (5 bases). The germline V gene encodes CDR1 SGHTS and CDR2 YDEGEE. Trimming shortened V by 4 bases and J by 4 bases, and 14 bases separated the two germline ends. The CDR3 runs to 15 residues. DNA of the CDR3: TGTGCCAGCAGCCGGGGGACGGTTGTTAATGAAAAACTGTTTTTT. Protein: CASSRGTVVNEKLFF.

This clone has a single count. This chain connects TRBV7-9 to TRBJ1-3; unclear D gene. This CDR3 contains 15 residues. Germline assignment: CDR1 SEHNR and CDR2 FQNEAQ (reference sequence). V lost 3 bases and J 1 base, leaving 10 bases between the germline ends. CDR3 in amino acids: CASSFPLLSGNTIYF. The CDR3 DNA reads TGTGCCAGCAGCTTTCCTCTGCTGTCTGGAAACACCATATATTTT.

The J gene is TRBJ1-1, the V gene TRBV7-9; D perhaps matches TRBD1 (5 bases). The V and J ends lost 5 bases and 0 bases respectively, with 10 bases between them. In germline, CDR1 is SEHNR, CDR2 FQNEAQ (reference sequence). This CDR3 has 14 amino acids. CDR3 sequence reads: CASSRGQLNTEAFF. As DNA, the CDR3 is TGTGCCAGCAGCAGGGGCCAGCTGAACACTGAAGCTTTCTTT.

This clone was detected only once. The chain links TRBV30 to TRBJ2-3; no clear D. V dropped 4 bases and J dropped 5 bases, with 10 bases sitting between them. The CDR3 has 12 residues. The germline gives CDR1 GTSNPN, CDR2 SVGIG (reference sequence). CDR3: CAWKLDGDTQYF. DNA of the CDR3: TGTGCCTGGAAATTAGATGGAGATACGCAGTATTTT.

The chain links TRBV28 to TRBJ2-7; perhaps TRBD2 as D (6 bases). The CDR3 loop spans 14 amino acids. The V and J ends lost 6 bases and 0 bases respectively, with 12 bases between them. From germline, CDR1 is MDHEN and CDR2 SYDVKM. The CDR3 reads CASRAAGASYEQYF. The DNA for the CDR3 is TGTGCCAGCAGGGCAGCGGGCGCCTCCTACGAGCAGTACTTC.

The chain joins TRBV6-5 to TRBJ1-1, with D perhaps matching TRBD1 (6 bases). The CDR3 covers 13 residues. Trimming cost V 5 bases and J 4 bases, with 11 bases left between them. CDR1 is MNHEY, CDR2 SVGAGI, per germline. The chain's CDR3 is CASSQYRATEAFF. CDR3 DNA: TGTGCCAGCAGTCAATACAGGGCCACTGAAGCTTTCTTT.

The gene calls are TRBV6-1 and TRBJ2-7; D possibly corresponds to TRBD1 (6 bases). Germline loops: CDR1 MNHNS, CDR2 SASEGT. Trimming shortened V by 7 bases and J by 2 bases, and 12 bases separated the two germline ends. This CDR3 contains 13 residues. The CDR3 reads CASTSDRTYEQYF. The CDR3 DNA reads as TGTGCCAGCACCTCAGACAGGACCTACGAGCAGTACTTC.

The chain recombines TRBV7-2 with TRBJ2-5; D gene unclear. Germline V CDR1 and CDR2: SGHTA, FQGNSA. The CDR3 length is 16 residues. The V and J ends lost 5 bases and 5 bases respectively, with 21 bases between them. The CDR3: CASSRDLVAARETQYF. For the CDR3, the DNA is TGTGCCAGCAGCAGGGATCTAGTGGCTGCCCGCGAGACCCAGTACTTC.

The chain carries TRBV18 and TRBJ2-1; D perhaps matches TRBD2 (6 bases). V was trimmed by 0 bases and J by 3 bases, leaving 12 bases between them. In germline, CDR1 is KGHSH, CDR2 LQKENI. The CDR3 has 16 residues. DNA for the CDR3: TGTGCCAGCTCACCACCCAATAGCGGCCACTACAATGAGCAGTTCTTC. This gives the protein CASSPPNSGHYNEQFF.

The chain has TRBV30 and TRBJ1-2; D is possibly TRBD1 (5 bases). CDR3 size: 14 residues. CDR1 is GTSNPN and CDR2 is SVGIG in the germline V gene (reference sequence). V lost 6 bases and J 3 bases, leaving 17 bases between the germline ends. The CDR3 bases are TGTGCCTGCAGGCCCCAGGGCACGGACTATGGCTACACCTTC. Its translation: CACRPQGTDYGYTF.

The genes are TRBV7-3 and TRBJ2-7; 11 nucleotides agree with TRBD2. With V trimmed by 5 bases and J by 6 bases, 6 bases remained unmatched. Germline CDR1 and CDR2: SGHTA and FQGTGA. The CDR3 runs to 14 residues. Here the CDR3 reads CASSLGLAEGEQYF. The DNA of the CDR3 is TGTGCCAGCAGCCTGGGACTAGCGGAAGGCGAGCAGTACTTC.

A few counts support this clone. DNA for the CDR3: TGTGCCAGTACCCAAGACAGGGGCTATGGCTACACCTTC. As protein: CASTQDRGYGYTF. The rearrangement links TRBV19 to TRBJ1-2, with 8 bases matching TRBD1. The length of the CDR3 is 13 residues. The junction had 5 bases not matched to a gene; V was cut back by 7 bases and J by 4 bases. Looked up from germline, CDR1 is LNHDA and CDR2 is SQIVND (reference sequence).